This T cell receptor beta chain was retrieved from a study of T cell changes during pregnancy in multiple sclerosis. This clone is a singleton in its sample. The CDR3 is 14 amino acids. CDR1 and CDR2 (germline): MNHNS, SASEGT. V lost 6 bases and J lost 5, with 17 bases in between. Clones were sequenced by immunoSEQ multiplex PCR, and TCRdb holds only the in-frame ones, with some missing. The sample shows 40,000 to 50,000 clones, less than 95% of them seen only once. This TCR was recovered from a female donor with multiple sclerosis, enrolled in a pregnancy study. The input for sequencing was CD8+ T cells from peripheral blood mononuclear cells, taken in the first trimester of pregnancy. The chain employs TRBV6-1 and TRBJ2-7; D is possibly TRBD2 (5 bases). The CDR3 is CASRVRRAADEQYF. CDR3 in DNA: TGTGCCAGCAGGGTCCGTCGCGCAGCGGACGAGCAGTACTTC.